This T cell receptor (beta chain) comes out of a study of T cells in Graves' hyperthyroidism and ophthalmopathy. At the level of the study: Staff took peripheral blood when the initial diagnosis was made, before any treatment began. The study's findings and limits: The model anticipated ophthalmopathy a median about six months pre-onset. Among clonotypes expanded in thyroid above 0.001, most were also found in blood.

This clonotype has a count of ten or more. Its antigen is not known. The PBMCs studied were ones that came from about 9.9 ml fresh peripheral blood. TCR beta CDR3 regions were amplified from RNA transcripts. First-round RT-PCR of the TCR CDR3 relied on the HTBI primer set. TCRdb passed the multiplex PCR reads through MiXCR, listing each CDR3 protein once. The table shows 460,000 or so distinct CDR3 sequences, with roughly 14% occurring only once. This CDR3 region has 15 residues. Trimming removed 3 bases at V and 0 bases at J, with 9 bases between. The chain links TRBV12-3 or TRBV12-4 to TRBJ2-4, with D perhaps TRBD2 (6 bases). This TCR came from a woman younger than 30 with Graves' hyperthyroidism. Sequences were obtained from blood. The CDR3 DNA sequence: TGTGCCAGCAGTTTTCGTAGCGGAGCCAAAAACATTCAGTACTTC. It is translated as CASSFRSGAKNIQYF.